This TCR beta chain emerged from a study of cytomegalovirus exposure and HLA in healthy donors. General study findings and limits: Later analysis demonstrated an association between a missense DCLRE1C variant and TCR beta V- and J-gene trimming. TCR beta sequences reportedly predicted most subjects' HLA-A and HLA-B alleles accurately. In an earlier analysis, most TCR beta V segments were productive about 90% or about 30% of the time. Immune exposure information comprised only CMV serostatus.

The CDR3 covers 14 residues. Germline V gives CDR1 SGHTA, CDR2 FQGTGA. Trimming shortened V by 5 bases and J by 7 bases, and 14 bases separated the two germline ends. On this clone: Its antigen is undetermined.

60 Vbeta and 13 Jbeta primers were used in PCR. Here immunoSEQ multiplex PCR was the method, and the copy in TCRdb shows in-frame clones only, minus some. The repertoire holds about 170,000 clones, with more than 60% as singletons. The receptor comes from a woman aged 50 to 65 in good health and CMV-seropositive. This sequence joins TRBV7-3 and TRBJ2-2; TRBD1 is a possible D gene (5 bases). Specimen: PBMCs. CDR3 sequence reads: CASSETVAGGELFF. The CDR3 nucleotides are TGTGCCAGCAGCGAGACAGTGGCAGGCGGGGAGCTGTTTTTT.